Listed here are 22 T cell receptor beta chains from one sample, sequenced in a study of shared clonotypes between healthy human individuals. Repertoires were generated with immunoSEQ multiplex PCR, while TCRdb's copy carries only in-frame clones and drops some. Among roughly 2.5 million clones listed, about 92% were seen once. Sequencing was carried out using naive CD4+ T cells sorted from blood. Subset specified: CD45RA+ positively selected. The source of these receptors is a man in his late teens or twenties in good health.

This CDR3 reads CAWRPTGTYEQYF. CDR3 coding DNA: TGTGCCTGGAGGCCGACAGGAACCTACGAGCAGTACTTC. The chain combines TRBV30 with TRBJ2-7, with D possibly being TRBD1 (6 bases). V lost 3 bases and J lost 2, with 11 bases in between. This CDR3 contains 13 residues. CDR1 and CDR2 from the germline V gene are GTSNPN and SVGIG (reference sequence).

The chain links TRBV19 to TRBJ2-7, with D possibly matching TRBD1 (5 bases). Trimming pared 10 bases from V and 3 bases from J, leaving 22 bases between. CDR3 size: 15 residues. CDR1 is LNHDA, CDR2 SQIVND, per germline (reference sequence). This CDR3 reads CATAASPGNVYEQYF. The CDR3 nucleotides are TGTGCCACCGCCGCCTCCCCAGGGAATGTCTACGAGCAGTACTTC.

This chain joins TRBV29-1 and TRBJ2-5; D is possibly TRBD1 or TRBD2 (5 bases each). Looked up from germline, CDR1 is SQVTM and CDR2 is ANQGSEA. This CDR3 has 15 amino acids. Trimming removed 0 bases at V and 3 bases at J, with 14 bases between. CDR3 bases: TGCAGCGTTGAAGATCCCGGGACGCAGAAAGAGACCCAGTACTTC. Encoded protein: CSVEDPGTQKETQYF.

The CDR3 reads CASPGQTNYGYTF. For the CDR3, the DNA is TGTGCCTCTCCGGGACAGACTAACTATGGCTACACCTTC. V usage is TRBV30 and J usage is TRBJ1-2; 7 bases agree with TRBD1. The V and J ends lost 7 bases and 0 bases, in that order; junction bases with no gene match: 5. CDR3 length: 13 residues. Germline V gives CDR1 GTSNPN, CDR2 SVGIG (reference sequence). The full variable domain, its missing parts supplied by reference TRBV30 and TRBJ1-2, is SQTIHQWPATLVQPVGSPLSLECTVEGTSNPNLYWYRQAAGRGLQLLFYSVGIGQISSEVPQNLSASRPQDRQFILSSKKLLLSDSGFYLCASPGQTNYGYTFGSGTRLTVV.

This chain links TRBV6-5 with TRBJ2-7, with D tentatively TRBD1 (5 bases). This CDR3 region has 14 residues. Deletions cut 2 bases from V and 3 bases from J, with 11 bases between. The germline V gene has CDR1 MNHEY and CDR2 SVGAGI. CDR3: CASSYGPGNYEQYF. CDR3 in DNA: TGTGCCAGCAGTTACGGCCCAGGGAACTACGAGCAGTACTTC.

The V gene is TRBV7-2, the J gene TRBJ2-3, with no clear D. This CDR3 is built from 13 residues. Deletions cut 6 bases from V and 0 bases from J, with 7 bases between. From germline, CDR1 is SGHTA and CDR2 FQGNSA. The CDR3, as DNA: TGTGCCAGCAGGCCGGCCAGCACAGATACGCAGTATTTT. Translated, it gives CASRPASTDTQYF.

The gene calls are TRBV11-2 and TRBJ2-3, with D possibly matching TRBD2 (6 bases). V shed 5 bases and J shed 14 bases, with 17 bases lying between them. The germline CDR1 and CDR2 sequences are SGHAT and FQNNGV. The CDR3 is 12 residues long. The CDR3: CASSPTRLMGYF. The CDR3 DNA follows: TGTGCCAGCAGCCCGACTAGGTTAATGGGGTATTTT.

V and J are TRBV5-1 and TRBJ2-2, with TRBD2 matching 7 bases. This CDR3 is 15 amino acids long. Per the germline V gene, CDR1 is SGHRS and CDR2 is YFSETQ. With V trimmed by 0 bases and J by 7 bases, 6 bases remained unmatched. This chain's CDR3 is CASSLVAGVVGELFF. The CDR3 DNA sequence: TGCGCCAGCAGCTTGGTTGCGGGAGTAGTCGGGGAGCTGTTTTTT.

With regard to this clone: The same CDR3 also results from other DNA sequences found in this sample. The genes are TRBV9 and TRBJ2-7; 10 bases match TRBD1. Germline V gene sequence: CDR1 SGDLS, CDR2 YYNGEE. The CDR3 spans 14 residues. Germline trimming cut 2 bases from V and 4 bases from J; bases unmatched to any gene: 3. CDR3 region: CASSVGTGVYEQYF. CDR3 nucleotides: TGTGCCAGCAGCGTGGGGACAGGGGTGTACGAGCAGTACTTC.

CDR3 sequence reads: CASAIQGPAEQYF. The CDR3 DNA sequence: TGTGCCAGCGCAATTCAGGGTCCCGCCGAGCAGTACTTC. The chain employs TRBV2 and TRBJ2-7; TRBD1 is a possible D gene (5 bases). Trimming pared 8 bases from V and 6 bases from J, leaving 17 bases between. In germline, CDR1 is SNHLY, CDR2 FYNNEI. This CDR3 spans 13 amino acids. Full variable domain (rest looked up from reference TRBV2 and TRBJ2-7): EPEVTQTPSHQVTQMGQEVILRCVPISNHLYFYWYRQILGQKVEFLVSFYNNEISEKSEIFDDQFSVERPDGSNFTLKIRSTKLEDSAMYFCASAIQGPAEQYFGPGTRLTVT.

A note on this clone: Other nucleotide sequences from this sample produce the same CDR3. The V gene is TRBV9, the J gene TRBJ1-1, with TRBD1 matching 8 bases. The CDR3 runs 15 residues. Germline lookup yields CDR1 SGDLS and CDR2 YYNGEE. The V and J ends lost 0 bases and 1 base, in that order; junction bases with no gene match: 2. The chain's CDR3 is CASSVDQGANTEAFF. The DNA of the CDR3 is TGTGCCAGCAGCGTAGACCAGGGGGCGAACACTGAAGCTTTCTTT.

This clone was seen just once. The chain employs TRBV11-2 and TRBJ2-7, with 7 bases identical to TRBD2. The V gene end was trimmed by 2 bases and the J gene end by 1 base; junction bases not matched to a gene: 11. Per germline, CDR1 SGHAT and CDR2 FQNNGV. The CDR3 is 17 residues long. Here the CDR3 reads CASSLKAPGLNSYEQYF. CDR3 sequence (DNA): TGTGCCAGCAGCTTAAAGGCGCCGGGACTAAATTCCTACGAGCAGTACTTC.

On this clone itself: The same CDR3 arises from other DNA sequences in this sample as well. This chain uses TRBV28 with TRBJ2-5; 9 positions agree with TRBD1. Germline values: CDR1 MDHEN, CDR2 SYDVKM. The CDR3 totals 13 residues. After removal of 3 bases from V and 5 bases from J, the junction contained 1 base not matched to a gene. This CDR3 reads CASSLDRGETQYF. The DNA for the CDR3 is TGTGCCAGCAGTTTGGACAGGGGTGAGACCCAGTACTTC.

The chain couples TRBV28 to TRBJ2-1; 7 bases align to TRBD1. Germline CDR1 reads MDHEN; CDR2 reads SYDVKM. V shed 8 bases and J 6 bases; nucleotides not matched to a gene: 4. The CDR3 is 12 amino acids. As DNA, the CDR3 is TGTGCCAGCTTCTCAGGGGGCAATGAGCAGTTCTTC. This gives the protein CASFSGGNEQFF.

The chain joins TRBV5-1 to TRBJ2-5; perhaps TRBD2 as D (6 bases). V lost 5 bases and J lost 2, with 22 bases in between. Looked up from germline, CDR1 is SGHRS and CDR2 is YFSETQ. The CDR3 covers 17 residues. Here the CDR3 reads CASRRGRGTQVQETQYF. The DNA for the CDR3 is TGCGCCAGCAGACGCGGCCGGGGGACGCAGGTTCAAGAGACCCAGTACTTC.

This chain joins TRBV28 and TRBJ1-5; maybe TRBD1 (5 bases). Germline CDR1 MDHEN, CDR2 SYDVKM. Trimming shortened V by 6 bases and J by 3 bases, and 12 bases separated the two germline ends. The CDR3 contains 14 residues. CDR3 amino acids: CASRPGTFNQPQHF. DNA of the CDR3: TGTGCCAGCAGACCCGGGACCTTCAATCAGCCCCAGCATTTT. Combining the CDR3 with reference TRBV28 and TRBJ1-5 gives the whole variable domain DVKVTQSSRYLVKRTGEKVFLECVQDMDHENMFWYRQDPGLGLRLIYFSYDVKMKEKGDIPEGYSVSREKKERFSLILESASTNQTSMYLCASRPGTFNQPQHFGDGTRLSIL.

For this clone: Other nucleotide sequences from this sample produce the same CDR3. The chain employs TRBV5-1 and TRBJ2-7; D is perhaps TRBD1 (6 bases). Germline CDR1 is SGHRS and CDR2 is YFSETQ. V dropped 0 bases and J dropped 3 bases, with 10 bases sitting between them. The length of the CDR3 is 14 residues. The CDR3 loop is CASSLGTANYEQYF. The CDR3 coding sequence is TGCGCCAGCAGCTTGGGGACAGCGAACTACGAGCAGTACTTC. Looking up the rest from reference TRBV5-1 and TRBJ2-7 gives the full variable domain: KAGVTQTPRYLIKTRGQQVTLSCSPISGHRSVSWYQQTPGQGLQFLFEYFSETQRNKGNFPGRFSGRQFSNSRSEMNVSTLELGDSALYLCASSLGTANYEQYFGPGTRLTVT.

The rearrangement joins TRBV5-1 to TRBJ2-1; D remains ambiguous. The CDR3 runs 15 residues. V was trimmed by 3 bases and J by 9 bases, leaving 19 bases between them. Germline V CDR1 and CDR2: SGHRS, YFSETQ. The CDR3, as DNA: TGCGCCAGCAGCTCGGACCCCGGAACAGACTCTGAGCAGTTCTTC. Translating gives CASSSDPGTDSEQFF.

V usage is TRBV7-9 and J usage is TRBJ2-3, with 8 nucleotides matching TRBD1. Germline values: CDR1 SEHNR, CDR2 FQNEAQ (reference sequence). The CDR3 contains 15 residues. V shed 6 bases, J shed 1 base, and the junction held 6 bases outside the gene matches. The CDR3 region has the DNA TGTGCCAGCAGTAAACCGGGACAGGGCACAGATACGCAGTATTTT. It yields the protein CASSKPGQGTDTQYF. The full variable domain, completed using reference TRBV7-9 and TRBJ2-3, is DTGVSQNPRHKITKRGQNVTFRCDPISEHNRLYWYRQTLGQGPEFLTYFQNEAQLEKSRLLSDRFSAERPKGSFSTLEIQRTEQGDSAMYLCASSKPGQGTDTQYFGPGTRLTVL.

The chain employs TRBV4-1 and TRBJ2-7; no clear D gene. This CDR3 spans 15 amino acids. V lost 0 bases and J 4 bases, leaving 13 bases between the germline ends. CDR1 MGHRA and CDR2 YSYEKL come from the germline V gene. The CDR3 bases are TGCGCCAGCAGCCAAGATCGCCTGGCGAGTTACGAGCAGTACTTC. Encoded protein: CASSQDRLASYEQYF.

About this clone itself: Given a far larger clone just one base away, this is likely a sequencing read error. Within the sample, other DNA sequences also encode this same CDR3. This chain joins TRBV6-5 and TRBJ2-7; unclear D gene. The germline CDR1 and CDR2 sequences are MNHEY and SVGAGI. The V and J ends lost 6 bases and 2 bases respectively, with 5 bases between them. The CDR3 runs 11 residues. The CDR3 spells CASSSTYEQYF. Here the CDR3 DNA reads TGTGCCAGCAGCTCCACCTACGAGCAGTACTTC.

This clone was recorded a few times. The chain uses TRBV19 and TRBJ1-1; D is undetermined. CDR3 length: 14 amino acids. V was trimmed by 1 base and J by 8 bases, leaving 14 bases between them. Germline CDR1 LNHDA, CDR2 SQIVND (reference sequence). The CDR3 spells CASSIGAAVLEAFF. The CDR3 DNA is TGTGCCAGTAGTATAGGAGCGGCAGTCCTCGAAGCTTTCTTT.